This T cell receptor beta chain originates from a study of long-term antiretroviral therapy in people with HIV. The immunoSEQ assay was v3.0, run at survey level. Produced via immunoSEQ multiplex PCR; TCRdb's table is partial and in-frame only. The sample lists about 20,000 clones, roughly 84% occurring once. With respect to this clone: Its target is not known.

General study results and limits: The clones with expansion before ART were dominant in the repertoire at all time points. The data indicate that diversity increased after ART but remained below transplant donor controls.

The material sequenced was unsorted PBMCs, taken 1.2 years after starting antiretroviral therapy. This TCR derives from a woman in her thirties or forties with HIV.

CDR3 in DNA: TGCGCCAGCAGCCGAGAATCGGTGTCCGGGGAGCTGTTTTTT. Its protein is CASSRESVSGELFF. The chain combines TRBV4-1 with TRBJ2-2; D is unclear. The germline V gene encodes CDR1 MGHRA and CDR2 YSYEKL. V was shortened by 4 bases and J by 6 bases, with 12 bases between the two germline ends. The CDR3 is 14 amino acids.